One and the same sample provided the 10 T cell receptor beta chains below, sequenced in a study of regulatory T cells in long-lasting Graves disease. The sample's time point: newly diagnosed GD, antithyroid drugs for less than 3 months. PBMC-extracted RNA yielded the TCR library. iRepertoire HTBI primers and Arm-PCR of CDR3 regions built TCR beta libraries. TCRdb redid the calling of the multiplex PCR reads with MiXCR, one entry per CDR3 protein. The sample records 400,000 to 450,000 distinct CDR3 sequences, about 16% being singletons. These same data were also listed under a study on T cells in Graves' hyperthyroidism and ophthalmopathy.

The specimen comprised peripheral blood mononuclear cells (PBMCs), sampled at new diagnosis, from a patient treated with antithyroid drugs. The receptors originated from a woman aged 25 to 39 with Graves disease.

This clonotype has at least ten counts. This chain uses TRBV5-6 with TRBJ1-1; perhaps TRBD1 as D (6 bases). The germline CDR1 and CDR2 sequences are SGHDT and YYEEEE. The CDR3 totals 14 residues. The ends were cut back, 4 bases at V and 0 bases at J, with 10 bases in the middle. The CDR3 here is CASSPGHVNTEAFF. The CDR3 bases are TGTGCCAGCAGCCCGGGACATGTGAACACTGAAGCTTTCTTT.

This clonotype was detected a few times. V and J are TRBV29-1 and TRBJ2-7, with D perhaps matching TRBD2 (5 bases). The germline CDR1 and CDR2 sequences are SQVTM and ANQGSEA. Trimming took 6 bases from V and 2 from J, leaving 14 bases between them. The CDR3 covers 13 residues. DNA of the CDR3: TGCAGCGTCAAGGGTAGACTAACCTACGAGCAGTACTTC. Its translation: CSVKGRLTYEQYF.

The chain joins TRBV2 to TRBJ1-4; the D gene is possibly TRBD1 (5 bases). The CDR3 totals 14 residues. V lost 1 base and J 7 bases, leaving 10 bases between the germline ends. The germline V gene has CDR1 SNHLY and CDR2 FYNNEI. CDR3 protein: CASSEGGTGEKLFF. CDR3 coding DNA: TGTGCCAGCAGTGAAGGGGGGACGGGTGAAAAACTGTTTTTT.

The DNA of the CDR3 is TGTGCCAGCAGCGATATATGGTGGGAGCAGTACTTC. The encoded protein is CASSDIWWEQYF. The V and J genes are TRBV7-2 and TRBJ2-7; D not certain. CDR3 length equals 12 residues. Germline values: CDR1 SGHTA, CDR2 FQGNSA. Trimming took off 5 bases at V and 7 bases at J, with 12 bases between the two ends.

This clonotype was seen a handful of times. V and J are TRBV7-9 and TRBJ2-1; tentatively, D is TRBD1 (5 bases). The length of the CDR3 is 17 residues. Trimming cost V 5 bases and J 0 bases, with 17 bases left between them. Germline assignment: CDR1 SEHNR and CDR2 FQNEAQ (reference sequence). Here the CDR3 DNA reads TGTGCCAGCAGCCCGAGTCGACGACAGCCCTCCTACAATGAGCAGTTCTTC. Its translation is CASSPSRRQPSYNEQFF.

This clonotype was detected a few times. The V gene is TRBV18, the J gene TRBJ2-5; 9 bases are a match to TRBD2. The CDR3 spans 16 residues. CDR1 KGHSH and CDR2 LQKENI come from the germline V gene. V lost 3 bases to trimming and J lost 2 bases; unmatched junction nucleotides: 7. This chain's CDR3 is CASSPFLAGEQETQYF. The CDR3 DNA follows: TGTGCCAGCTCACCGTTCTTAGCGGGAGAACAAGAGACCCAGTACTTC. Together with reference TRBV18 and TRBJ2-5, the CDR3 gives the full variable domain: NAGVMQNPRHLVRRRGQEARLRCSPMKGHSHVYWYRQLPEEGLKFMVYLQKENIIDESGMPKERFSAEFPKEGPSILRIQQVVRGDSAAYFCASSPFLAGEQETQYFGPGTRLLVL.

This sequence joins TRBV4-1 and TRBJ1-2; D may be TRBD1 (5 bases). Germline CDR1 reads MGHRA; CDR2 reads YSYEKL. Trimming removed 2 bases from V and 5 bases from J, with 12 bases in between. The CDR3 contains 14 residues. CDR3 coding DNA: TGCGCCAGCAGCCAAAGTGGGACCCGTTATGGCTACACCTTC. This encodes CASSQSGTRYGYTF.

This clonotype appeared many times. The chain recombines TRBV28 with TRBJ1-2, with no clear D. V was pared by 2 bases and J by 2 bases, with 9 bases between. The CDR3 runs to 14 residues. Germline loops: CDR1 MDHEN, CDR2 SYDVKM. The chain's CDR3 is CASSLGRSNYGYTF. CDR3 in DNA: TGTGCCAGCAGTTTAGGGCGGAGCAACTATGGCTACACCTTC.

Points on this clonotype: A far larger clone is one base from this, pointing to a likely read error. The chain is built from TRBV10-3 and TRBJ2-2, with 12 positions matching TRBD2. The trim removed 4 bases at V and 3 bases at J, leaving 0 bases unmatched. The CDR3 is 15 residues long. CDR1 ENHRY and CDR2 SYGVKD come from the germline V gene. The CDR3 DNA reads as TGTGCCATCAGTGGACTAGCGGGAGACACCGGGGAGCTGTTTTTT. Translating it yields CAISGLAGDTGELFF.

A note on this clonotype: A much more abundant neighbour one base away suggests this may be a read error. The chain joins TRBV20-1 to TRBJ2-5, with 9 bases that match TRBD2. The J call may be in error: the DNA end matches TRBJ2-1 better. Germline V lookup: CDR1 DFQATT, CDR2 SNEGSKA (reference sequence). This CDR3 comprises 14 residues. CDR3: CSARKLAGQETQFF. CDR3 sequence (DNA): TGCAGTGCTAGAAAGCTAGCGGGGCAAGAGACCCAGTTCTTC.